This T cell receptor beta chain derives from a study of metastatic and nonmetastatic thyroid tumors. Study at large: The study looked at repertoires side by side in blood and in tumor or nodule tissue from malignant and benign thyroid patients. The study's findings and limits: Reported TCR beta diversity, measured in blood and tumor, was significantly higher for malignant thyroid tumors than for benign nodules.

Per the original methods: The study took CDR3 differences across clinicopathological groups and made a distant-metastasis classifier for papillary thyroid cancer from them. TCRdb re-clonotyped the PCR reads through MiXCR. TCRdb's processing, not the authors' own work, is the source of the V and J calls. Here the sample spans 30,000 to 40,000 clones, 15% to 20% being singletons. This clone is judged medium-sized. Its antigen is unidentified. Treatment of any kind had been given to no patient before thyroid surgery. This CDR3 comprises 15 residues. CDR1 and CDR2 (germline): MNHNS, SASEGT. V dropped 1 base and J dropped 3 bases, with 13 bases sitting between them.

Sequencing input: blood. The J gene is TRBJ2-7, the V gene TRBV6-1; D remains ambiguous. The source of this sequence is a male donor with papillary thyroid cancer or a benign thyroid nodule (not recorded which). Some clones in this sample may be carry-over from other donors' samples. This CDR3 is CASSEDRLTYYEQYF. As DNA, the CDR3 is TGTGCCAGCAGTGAAGACCGCCTAACCTACTACGAGCAGTACTTC.